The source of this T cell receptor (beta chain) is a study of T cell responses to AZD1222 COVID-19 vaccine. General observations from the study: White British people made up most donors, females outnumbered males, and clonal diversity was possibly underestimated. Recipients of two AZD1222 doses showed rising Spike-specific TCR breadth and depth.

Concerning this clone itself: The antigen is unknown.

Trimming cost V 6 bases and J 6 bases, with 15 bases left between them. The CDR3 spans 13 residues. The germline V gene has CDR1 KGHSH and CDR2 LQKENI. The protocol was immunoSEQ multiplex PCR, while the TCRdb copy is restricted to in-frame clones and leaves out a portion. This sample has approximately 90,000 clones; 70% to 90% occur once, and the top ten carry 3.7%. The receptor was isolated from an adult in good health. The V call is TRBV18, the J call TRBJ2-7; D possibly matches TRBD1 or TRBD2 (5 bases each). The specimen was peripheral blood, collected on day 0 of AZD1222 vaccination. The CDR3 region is CASSQTRETEQYF. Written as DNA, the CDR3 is TGTGCCAGCTCGCAGACCAGGGAGACCGAGCAGTACTTC.